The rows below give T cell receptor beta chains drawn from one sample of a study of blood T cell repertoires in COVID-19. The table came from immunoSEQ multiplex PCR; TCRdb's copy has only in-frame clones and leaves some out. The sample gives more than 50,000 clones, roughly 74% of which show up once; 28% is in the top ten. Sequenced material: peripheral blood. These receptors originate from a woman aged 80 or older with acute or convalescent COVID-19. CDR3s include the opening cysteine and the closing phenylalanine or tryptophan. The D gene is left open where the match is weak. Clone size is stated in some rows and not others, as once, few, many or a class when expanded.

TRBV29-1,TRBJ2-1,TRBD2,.,TGCAGCGTTGGGATAGCGGGAGTTAACAATGAGCAGTTCTTC,CSVGIAGVNNEQFF
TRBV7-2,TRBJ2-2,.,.,TGTGCCAGCAGCCCCGATGCCAGGAACACCGGGGAGCTGTTTTTT,CASSPDARNTGELFF
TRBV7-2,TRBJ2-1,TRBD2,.,TGTGCCAGCAGCTTAGCGTTAAGCGGGAGCTCCTACAATGAGCAGTTCTTC,CASSLALSGSSYNEQFF
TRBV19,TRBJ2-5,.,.,TGTGCCAGTAGTGGGACTGCGGAGACCCAGTACTTC,CASSGTAETQYF
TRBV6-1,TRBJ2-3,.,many,TGTGCCAGCAGTGAAATGGACGGGGAGACGCAGTATTTT,CASSEMDGETQYF
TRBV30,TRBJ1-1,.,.,TGTGCCTGGAGTCTTGGCCAGAACACTGAAGCTTTCTTT,CAWSLGQNTEAFF
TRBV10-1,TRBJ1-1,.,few,TGCGCCAGCAGCCCGGGACAACTGAACACTGAAGCTTTCTTT,CASSPGQLNTEAFF
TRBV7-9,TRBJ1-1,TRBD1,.,TGTGCCAGCAGCTTAGCAACCGGGACAGGGACTACTGAAGCTTTCTTT,CASSLATGTGTTEAFF
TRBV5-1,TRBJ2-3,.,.,TGCGCCAGCAGCCTCGGGGGAGTCACAGATACGCAGTATTTT,CASSLGGVTDTQYF
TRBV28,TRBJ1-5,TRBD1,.,TGTGCCAGCAGTCCGCAGGGGGTGAATGACAAGCCCCAGCATTTT,CASSPQGVNDKPQHF
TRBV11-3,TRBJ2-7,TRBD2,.,TGTGCCAGCAGCCAAGGTCCGGGAGGGGACTACGAGCAGTACTTC,CASSQGPGGDYEQYF
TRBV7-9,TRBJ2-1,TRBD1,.,TGTGCCAGCAGCTTAGGGGGACAGGGGGCACATGAGCAGTTCTTC,CASSLGGQGAHEQFF
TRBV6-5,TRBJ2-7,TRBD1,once,TGTGCCAGCAGCCGCTGGACAGGGGGCTTCTACGAGCAGTACTTC,CASSRWTGGFYEQYF
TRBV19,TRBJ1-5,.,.,TGTGCCAGTAGTATTTGGAGGGACCCTGGTCAGCCCCAGCATTTT,CASSIWRDPGQPQHF
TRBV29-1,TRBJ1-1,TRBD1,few,TGCAGCGTTGAAGCCATCCCATACAGGGGAAAGACTGAAGCTTTCTTT,CSVEAIPYRGKTEAFF
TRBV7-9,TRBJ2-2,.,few,TGTGCCAGCAGCTTAAATGGGGCGAAGACCGGGGAGCTGTTTTTT,CASSLNGAKTGELFF
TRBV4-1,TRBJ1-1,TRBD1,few,TGCGCCAGCAGCCAAGCGACCCTACAGGGGACTGAAGCTTTCTTT,CASSQATLQGTEAFF
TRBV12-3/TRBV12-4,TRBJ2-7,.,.,TGTGCCAGCAGTCCACAGGGTAATGTGGAGCAGTACTTC,CASSPQGNVEQYF
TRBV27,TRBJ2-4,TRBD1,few,TGTGCCAGCAGTCCCCGGGCAGGGGGCGCTGGCAAAAACATTCAGTACTTC,CASSPRAGGAGKNIQYF
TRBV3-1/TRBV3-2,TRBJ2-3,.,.,TGTGCCAGCGTGCAGACAACAGATACGCAGTATTTT,CASVQTTDTQYF
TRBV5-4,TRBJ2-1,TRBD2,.,TGTGCCAGCAGCTTGTGGGGACTACAGTCCGGTGAGCAGTTCTTC,CASSLWGLQSGEQFF
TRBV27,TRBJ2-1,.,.,TGTGCCAGCAGTCCGCGGCGGACTTACAATGAGCAGTTCTTC,CASSPRRTYNEQFF
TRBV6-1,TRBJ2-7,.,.,TGTGCCAGCAGTGAAAAGGGAGGGGGCGAGCAGTACTTC,CASSEKGGGEQYF